This T cell receptor beta chain was captured by sequencing in a study of shared clonotypes between healthy human individuals. Here immunoSEQ multiplex PCR was the method, and the copy in TCRdb shows in-frame clones only, minus some. The table lists roughly 700,000 clones, around 74% of them singletons, with over 1.5% in the top ten. Trimming took off 1 base at V and 0 bases at J, with 16 bases between the two ends. The germline CDR1 and CDR2 sequences are LNHDA and SQIVND (reference sequence). The CDR3 is made up of 18 amino acids. This clone was observed a single time. The sequenced sample consisted of memory CD4+ T cells sorted from blood. Subset of the sample: CD45RA-negative fraction. The rearrangement joins TRBV19 to TRBJ2-1; D remains ambiguous. This receptor was identified in a woman under 40 in good health. As DNA, the CDR3 is TGTGCCAGTAGTATAGGCCGTTTGCGCAGCATCTCCTACAATGAGCAGTTCTTC. Translating it yields CASSIGRLRSISYNEQFF. The full variable domain, completed using reference TRBV19 and TRBJ2-1, is DGGITQSPKYLFRKEGQNVTLSCEQNLNHDAMYWYRQDPGQGLRLIYYSQIVNDFQKGDIAEGYSVSREKKESFPLTVTSAQKNPTAFYLCASSIGRLRSISYNEQFFGPGTRLTVL.